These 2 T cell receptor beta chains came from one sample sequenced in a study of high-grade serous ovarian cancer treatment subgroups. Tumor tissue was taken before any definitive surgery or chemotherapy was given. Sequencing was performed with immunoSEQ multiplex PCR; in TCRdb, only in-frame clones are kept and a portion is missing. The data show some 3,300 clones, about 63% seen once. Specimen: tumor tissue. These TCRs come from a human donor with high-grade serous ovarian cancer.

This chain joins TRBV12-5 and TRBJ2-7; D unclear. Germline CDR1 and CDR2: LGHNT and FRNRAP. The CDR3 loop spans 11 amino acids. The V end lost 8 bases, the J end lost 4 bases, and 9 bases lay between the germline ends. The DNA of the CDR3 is TGTGCTAGTTCAGAGAAGTACGAGCAGTACGTC. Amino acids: CASSEKYEQYV.

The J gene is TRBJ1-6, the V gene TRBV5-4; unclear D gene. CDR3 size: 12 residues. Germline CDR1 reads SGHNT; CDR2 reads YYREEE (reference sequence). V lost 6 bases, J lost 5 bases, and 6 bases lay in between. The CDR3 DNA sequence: TGTGCCAGCAAGGAAAATAATTCACCCCTCCACTTT. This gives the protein CASKENNSPLHF. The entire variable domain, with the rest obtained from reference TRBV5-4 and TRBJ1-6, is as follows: ETGVTQSPTHLIKTRGQQVTLRCSSQSGHNTVSWYQQALGQGPQFIFQYYREEENGRGNFPPRFSGLQFPNYSSELNVNALELDDSALYLCASKENNSPLHFGNGTRLTVT.